Reported below is one T cell receptor (beta chain). This entry comes from a study of shared clonotypes between healthy human individuals. Caucasian adults living in Nashville, Tennessee, provided all samples. The CDR3 runs to 11 residues. V was pared by 0 bases and J by 3 bases, with 0 bases between. Germline V gives CDR1 LGHNA, CDR2 YNFKEQ. Deep level was the assay's run setting. An approximately 200 ng quantity of DNA, 29,000 or so T cell genomes, went into the sorted-subset replicate PCRs. Some clones are missing from TCRdb's copy, which holds only in-frame ones; the method was immunoSEQ multiplex PCR. The table records 2 million to 2.5 million clones, 92% of them present only once.

The chain couples TRBV4-2 to TRBJ2-7; D remains ambiguous. The sequenced sample consisted of naive CD4+ T cells from PBMCs. Subset noted: CD45RA+ positively selected. This receptor was identified in a man aged 18 to 35 in good health. Some clones in this sample may be carry-over from other donors' samples. The CDR3 sequence: CASSQDYEQYF. The CDR3, as DNA: TGTGCCAGCAGCCAAGACTACGAGCAGTACTTC.